These 20 T cell receptor beta chains share one sample of origin, sequenced in a study of cytomegalovirus exposure and HLA in healthy donors. Vbeta (60) and Jbeta (13) primers were used in the PCR. Clones were read by immunoSEQ multiplex PCR, and TCRdb kept only the in-frame ones, dropping some. The sample data list about 160,000 clones. The sample consisted of PBMCs. The receptors here all came from a man aged 25 to 45 in good health and CMV-seronegative.

J is TRBJ2-1 and V is TRBV11-2, with D unresolved. The germline V gene has CDR1 SGHAT and CDR2 FQNNGV. This CDR3 has 14 amino acids. V was shortened by 5 bases and J by 4 bases, with 12 bases between the two germline ends. The CDR3 reads CASSPEFVYNEQFF. The CDR3, as DNA: TGTGCCAGCAGCCCGGAGTTTGTATACAATGAGCAGTTCTTC.

This chain joins TRBV18 and TRBJ1-1, with D unclear. V lost 3 bases and J 3 bases, leaving 20 bases between the germline ends. This CDR3 is 17 amino acids long. Germline assignment: CDR1 KGHSH and CDR2 LQKENI. The CDR3: CASSPMIPGMVDTEAFF. The DNA for the CDR3 is TGTGCCAGCTCACCGATGATCCCGGGGATGGTGGACACTGAAGCTTTCTTT.

The CDR3 DNA follows: TGTGCCAGTACCACCAGGGGGGACAGCAAAAGATGGAACACTGAAGCTTTCTTT. Protein sequence: CASTTRGDSKRWNTEAFF. This chain connects TRBV19 to TRBJ1-1, with 7 bases that match TRBD1. This CDR3 has 18 residues. Germline-derived CDR1 and CDR2 are LNHDA and SQIVND (reference sequence). V was pared by 7 bases and J by 1 base, with 18 bases of the junction left unmatched.

The rearrangement uses TRBV29-1 and TRBJ1-1; tentatively, D is TRBD1 (6 bases). Trimming cost V 7 bases and J 5 bases, with 14 bases left between them. The CDR3 has 12 amino acids. Germline CDR1 is SQVTM and CDR2 is ANQGSEA. CDR3 bases: TGCAGCGCCAGCTCAGGGGAGACTGAAGCTTTCTTT. The encoded protein is CSASSGETEAFF. The full variable domain, its missing parts supplied by reference TRBV29-1 and TRBJ1-1, is SAVISQKPSRDICQRGTSLTIQCQVDSQVTMMFWYRQQPGQSLTLIATANQGSEATYESGFVIDKFPISRPNLTFSTLTVSNMSPEDSSIYLCSASSGETEAFFGQGTRLTVV.

As regards this clone: The same CDR3 is also encoded by other DNA sequences in this sample. The chain recombines TRBV7-2 with TRBJ1-2; 7 bases fit TRBD1. Germline V gene data show CDR1 as SGHTA and CDR2 as FQGNSA. The J segment lost 2 bases and the V segment lost 3 bases, leaving 6 bases of the junction unmatched. This CDR3 contains 15 residues. The CDR3 sequence: CASSLRTQGNYGYTF. CDR3 DNA sequence: TGTGCCAGCAGCTTGAGGACACAGGGGAACTATGGCTACACCTTC. Looking up the rest from reference TRBV7-2 and TRBJ1-2 gives the full variable domain: GAGVSQSPSNKVTEKGKDVELRCDPISGHTALYWYRQSLGQGLEFLIYFQGNSAPDKSGLPSDRFSAERTGGSVSTLTIQRTQQEDSAVYLCASSLRTQGNYGYTFGSGTRLTVV.

The rearrangement joins TRBV5-1 to TRBJ1-2, with D perhaps TRBD1 (5 bases). V lost 0 bases, J lost 2 bases, and 11 bases lay in between. CDR3 size: 15 residues. Germline V gene sequence: CDR1 SGHRS, CDR2 YFSETQ. Here the CDR3 reads CASSLGPGLNYGYTF. In DNA, the CDR3 is TGCGCCAGCAGCTTGGGGCCAGGGTTAAACTATGGCTACACCTTC.

The gene calls are TRBV28 and TRBJ1-5; 8 bases are a match to TRBD1. Trimming cost V 6 bases and J 5 bases; bases outside gene matches: 6. CDR1 and CDR2 from the germline V gene are MDHEN and SYDVKM. The CDR3 is made up of 14 amino acids. CDR3 sequence reads: CASRNDRGYQPQHF. The CDR3 DNA is TGTGCCAGCAGAAACGACAGGGGCTATCAGCCCCAGCATTTT.

The rearrangement links TRBV7-6 to TRBJ2-2; D uncertain. The V gene lost 1 base and the J gene lost 4 bases, with 10 bases spanning the gap. Per germline, CDR1 SGHVS and CDR2 FNYEAQ. The CDR3 has 15 amino acids. CDR3 DNA sequence: TGTGCCAGCAGCTTAGAACTCTCATTCACCGGGGAGCTGTTTTTT. It yields the protein CASSLELSFTGELFF. Filled out from reference TRBV7-6 and TRBJ2-2, the complete variable domain reads GAGVSQSPRYKVTKRGQDVALRCDPISGHVSLYWYRQALGQGPEFLTYFNYEAQQDKSGLPNDRFSAERPEGSISTLTIQRTEQRDSAMYRCASSLELSFTGELFFGEGSRLTVL.

J is TRBJ1-2 and V is TRBV28; D is ambiguous. CDR3 length: 14 residues. Per germline, CDR1 MDHEN and CDR2 SYDVKM. The V gene lost 4 bases and the J gene lost 8 bases, with 17 bases spanning the gap. The CDR3 loop reads CASSWGGRAWGYTF. DNA of the CDR3: TGTGCCAGCAGTTGGGGTGGGAGGGCTTGGGGCTACACCTTC.

The chain joins TRBV5-6 to TRBJ2-7; D might be TRBD1 (5 bases). Germline values: CDR1 SGHDT, CDR2 YYEEEE. V was trimmed by 4 bases and J by 5 bases, leaving 13 bases between them. The CDR3 runs 13 residues. The CDR3 sequence is CASSRYRTDEQYF. The CDR3 DNA is TGTGCCAGCAGCAGATACAGGACCGACGAGCAGTACTTC. The entire variable domain, with the rest obtained from reference TRBV5-6 and TRBJ2-7, is as follows: DAGVTQSPTHLIKTRGQQVTLRCSPKSGHDTVSWYQQALGQGPQFIFQYYEEEERQRGNFPDRFSGHQFPNYSSELNVNALLLGDSALYLCASSRYRTDEQYFGPGTRLTVT.

The genes are TRBV10-1 and TRBJ2-1; the D gene is possibly TRBD1 (5 bases). Trimming took off 2 bases at V and 5 bases at J, with 10 bases between the two ends. Per germline, CDR1 WNHNN and CDR2 SYGVQD (reference sequence). The CDR3 spans 14 residues. The CDR3 nucleotides read TGCGCCAGCAGTGAGGGACACAAAGACAATGAGCAGTTCTTC. Its protein product is CASSEGHKDNEQFF.

The rearrangement joins TRBV5-3 to TRBJ1-1; D is unclear. TRBV5-3 is marked as an open reading frame, function uncertain. V dropped 4 bases and J dropped 3 bases, with 13 bases sitting between them. The CDR3 is made up of 14 amino acids. CDR3 bases: TGTGCCAGAAGCCTCCCCGATGAGGACACTGAAGCTTTCTTT. This sequence encodes CARSLPDEDTEAFF.

The V and J genes are TRBV7-6 and TRBJ2-2; TRBD1 agrees at 7 bases. CDR3 size: 15 residues. Trimming cost V 3 bases and J 0 bases; bases outside gene matches: 1. Germline CDR1 reads SGHVS; CDR2 reads FNYEAQ. The CDR3 spells CASSFGTANTGELFF. The CDR3 DNA reads TGTGCCAGCAGCTTCGGGACAGCGAACACCGGGGAGCTGTTTTTT.

V and J are TRBV28 and TRBJ1-4, with D maybe TRBD1 (5 bases). This CDR3 has 15 residues. Germline assignment: CDR1 MDHEN and CDR2 SYDVKM. The V end lost 5 bases, the J end lost 7 bases, and 17 bases lay between the germline ends. The CDR3 DNA reads as TGTGCCAGCAGTCTCCCGACAGCCTCTGGTGAAAAACTGTTTTTT. Protein sequence: CASSLPTASGEKLFF.

The rearrangement uses TRBV6-1 and TRBJ2-6, with D tentatively TRBD1 (6 bases). V dropped 4 bases and J dropped 0 bases, with 10 bases sitting between them. This CDR3 comprises 16 residues. Germline CDR1 is MNHNS and CDR2 is SASEGT. In nucleotides, the CDR3 is TGTGCCAGCAGTGGACAGGTCACCTCTGGGGCCAACGTCCTGACTTTC. Translation: CASSGQVTSGANVLTF.

The chain recombines TRBV5-1 with TRBJ1-4, with 11 bases lining up with TRBD1. The germline gives CDR1 SGHRS, CDR2 YFSETQ. The length of the CDR3 is 16 residues. Unmatched junction bases numbered 8, after V lost 2 bases and J lost 8 bases. CDR3 protein: CASSFLGQGAREKLFF. CDR3 DNA: TGCGCCAGCAGCTTCTTAGGACAGGGGGCGCGAGAAAAACTGTTTTTT.

The chain recombines TRBV7-9 with TRBJ2-7; D is possibly TRBD2 (6 bases). The CDR3 extends over 16 amino acids. CDR1 is SEHNR and CDR2 is FQNEAQ in the germline V gene (reference sequence). V lost 1 base to trimming and J lost 3 bases, with 16 bases between them. The CDR3 nucleotides read TGTGCCAGCAGCTTAGGATGGGGCCGGGAGATCTACGAGCAGTACTTC. Translation: CASSLGWGREIYEQYF.

This chain uses TRBV11-3 with TRBJ2-1, with D perhaps matching TRBD1 (6 bases). This CDR3 is built from 11 residues. The ends were cut back, 10 bases at V and 8 bases at J, with 12 bases in the middle. CDR1 is SGHNT and CDR2 is YENEEA in the germline V gene. CDR3 sequence: CATQGTHEQFF. Written as DNA, the CDR3 is TGTGCCACGCAGGGGACACATGAGCAGTTCTTC.

This sequence joins TRBV13 and TRBJ2-2; TRBD2 aligns across 13 bases. V shed 5 bases, J shed 8 bases, and the junction held 8 bases outside the gene matches. This CDR3 is built from 16 residues. Germline-derived CDR1 and CDR2 are PRHDT and FYEKMQ (reference sequence). Here the CDR3 reads CASSPGTSGKLGELFF. The CDR3 DNA reads TGTGCCAGCAGCCCCGGGACTAGCGGGAAGTTAGGGGAGCTGTTTTTT. Full variable domain (outside the CDR3, taken from reference TRBV13 and TRBJ2-2): AAGVIQSPRHLIKEKRETATLKCYPIPRHDTVYWYQQGPGQDPQFLISFYEKMQSDKGSIPDRFSAQQFSDYHSELNMSSLELGDSALYFCASSPGTSGKLGELFFGEGSRLTVL.

The chain joins TRBV10-3 to TRBJ1-1; D is possibly TRBD1 (6 bases). Trimming stripped 2 bases from V and 0 bases from J, with 10 bases between. Germline CDR1 is ENHRY and CDR2 is SYGVKD. This CDR3 comprises 15 residues. This CDR3 reads CAISELGTLNTEAFF. CDR3 in DNA: TGTGCCATCAGTGAGCTGGGGACATTGAACACTGAAGCTTTCTTT.